This T cell receptor beta chain originates from a study of T cell changes during pregnancy in multiple sclerosis. The CDR3 extends over 14 amino acids. Germline CDR1 reads ENHRY; CDR2 reads SYGVKD. The V and J ends lost 10 bases and 1 base respectively, with 15 bases between them. Assay: immunoSEQ multiplex PCR; the TCRdb copy retains only in-frame clones and omits some. The profile shows about 120,000 clones, around 93% of them singletons. J is TRBJ2-3 and V is TRBV10-3; D gene uncertain. The sequence was collected from a female donor with multiple sclerosis, enrolled in a pregnancy study. The sequencing here drew on peripheral blood, taken before pregnancy. The CDR3 loop reads CATLGGQGTDTQYF. In DNA form, the CDR3 reads TGTGCCACCTTGGGTGGTCAGGGCACAGATACGCAGTATTTT.